Shown below are 4 T cell receptor beta chains from a single sample sequenced in a study of OX40 agonist ivuxolimab in advanced cancers. TCRdb's table, derived via immunoSEQ multiplex PCR, lists solely in-frame clones and lacks some. The table records some 64,000 clones, more than 65% of them present only once. The material sequenced was CD4+ or CD8+ T cells sorted from blood, taken in a trial of the OX40 agonist ivuxolimab. These TCRs come from an adult with an advanced solid tumor such as melanoma, head and neck, liver or kidney cancer.

The rearrangement uses TRBV7-6 and TRBJ1-1; a weak D match, TRBD1 (5 bases). This CDR3 contains 13 residues. The V and J ends lost 9 bases and 1 base respectively, with 12 bases between them. The germline gives CDR1 SGHVS, CDR2 FNYEAQ. The CDR3 is CASSQGRNTEAFF. In DNA, the CDR3 is TGTGCCAGTTCGCAGGGTCGGAACACTGAAGCTTTCTTT.

V gene TRBV16 combines with J gene TRBJ2-3; 7 bases map to TRBD2. The germline CDR1 and CDR2 sequences are KGHSY and FQNENV. This CDR3 has 17 residues. J gave up 1 base and V 0 bases, and 7 bases lay outside the gene matches. The CDR3 protein is CASSQSASGGGTDTQYF. In DNA form, the CDR3 reads TGTGCCAGCAGCCAATCAGCTAGCGGAGGGGGCACAGATACGCAGTATTTT. The full variable domain, its missing parts supplied by reference TRBV16 and TRBJ2-3, is GEEVAQTPKHLVRGEGQKAKLYCAPIKGHSYVFWYQQVLKNEFKFLISFQNENVFDETGMPKERFSAKCLPNSPCSLEIQATKLEDSAVYFCASSQSASGGGTDTQYFGPGTRLTVL.

The rearrangement links TRBV11-2 to TRBJ2-2; 9 bases align to TRBD2. J lost 2 bases, V lost 1 base, and 5 bases had no gene match. This CDR3 is built from 17 residues. Germline V gives CDR1 SGHAT, CDR2 FQNNGV. The CDR3 sequence: CASSLGLAEGNTGELFF. CDR3 bases: TGTGCCAGCAGCTTAGGACTAGCGGAGGGAAACACCGGGGAGCTGTTTTTT.

This sequence joins TRBV9 and TRBJ2-2; D remains unclear. The CDR3 spans 14 residues. V was cut by 0 bases and J by 3 bases, with 6 bases left in between. Germline values: CDR1 SGDLS, CDR2 YYNGEE. This chain's CDR3 is CASSVVPDTGELFF. The CDR3 nucleotides read TGTGCCAGCAGCGTAGTTCCCGACACCGGGGAGCTGTTTTTT.